The T cell receptor (beta chain) under discussion was sequenced for a study of response to subunit inactivated influenza vaccine. Overall study findings and caveats: T cells newly recruited by each seasonal influenza vaccination are few, the authors suggested.

TCRdb re-called the RT-PCR reads with MiXCR, one entry per CDR3 protein. The profile shows around 710,000 distinct CDR3 sequences, approximately 13% of them singletons. The CDR3 length is 14 residues. The germline gives CDR1 MNHNS, CDR2 SASEGT. On this clonotype: Its antigen is as yet unknown. One junction end does not reproduce the germline sequence, and a read error may be involved.

Sequences were derived from PBMCs from blood, sampled 14 to 15 days before vaccination. The V and J genes are TRBV6-1 and TRBJ2-5; TRBD1 aligns across 7 bases. The clonotype was recovered from a man between 50 and 59 years old who received an inactivated influenza vaccine. As DNA, the CDR3 is TGTGCCAGCAGGAGGACAGGCCCTCAAGCGACCCAGTACTTC. This translates into CASRRTGPQATQYF.